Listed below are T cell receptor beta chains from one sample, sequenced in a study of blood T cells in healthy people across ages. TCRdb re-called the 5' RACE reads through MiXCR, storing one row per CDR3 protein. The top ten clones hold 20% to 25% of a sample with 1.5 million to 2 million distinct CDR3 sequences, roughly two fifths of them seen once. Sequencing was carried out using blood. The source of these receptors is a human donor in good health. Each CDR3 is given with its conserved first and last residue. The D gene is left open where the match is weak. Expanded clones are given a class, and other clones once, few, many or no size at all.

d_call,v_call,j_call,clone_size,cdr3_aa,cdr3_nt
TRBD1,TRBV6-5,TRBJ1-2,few,CASSYGAGGGYTF,TGTGCCAGCAGTTACGGGGCAGGGGGAGGCTACACCTTC
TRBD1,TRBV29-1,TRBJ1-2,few,CSVETGETYGYTF,TGCAGCGTTGAGACAGGGGAAACATATGGCTACACCTTC
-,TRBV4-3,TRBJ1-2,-,CASSDLANGGGGYTF,TGCGCCAGCAGCGACCTAGCAAACGGGGGGGGTGGCTACACCTTC
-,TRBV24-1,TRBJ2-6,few,CATSFGNSGANVLTF,TGTGCCACCAGTTTTGGGAACTCTGGGGCCAACGTCCTGACTTTC
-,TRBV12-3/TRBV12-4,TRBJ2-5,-,CASSLSQGSKTQYF,TGTGCCAGCAGTTTATCCCAGGGGTCCAAGACCCAGTACTTC
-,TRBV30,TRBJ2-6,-,CAWKQGGANVLTF,TGTGCCTGGAAGCAGGGGGGAGCCAACGTCCTGACTTTC
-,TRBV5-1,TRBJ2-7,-,CASSLEVRSDEQYF,TGCGCCAGCAGCTTGGAGGTTAGGTCCGACGAGCAGTACTTC
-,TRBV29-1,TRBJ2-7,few,CSVSSAIAYEQYF,TGCAGCGTCTCGTCCGCGATTGCGTACGAGCAGTACTTC
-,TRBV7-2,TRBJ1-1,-,CTSSSYRQQAFF,TGTACCAGCAGCTCCTATCGACAGCAAGCTTTCTTT
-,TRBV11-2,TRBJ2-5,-,CASSLGVIWGQTQYF,TGTGCCAGCAGCTTAGGGGTAATTTGGGGGCAGACCCAGTACTTC
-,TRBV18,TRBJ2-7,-,CASSPLRGPGEENQYF,TGTGCCAGCTCACCACTAAGAGGGCCGGGCGAAGAGAACCAGTACTTC
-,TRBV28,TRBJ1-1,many,CASSFSRGTEAFF,TGTGCCAGCAGTTTTTCAAGGGGGACTGAAGCTTTCTTT
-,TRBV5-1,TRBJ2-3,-,CASSLNTIDTQYF,TGCGCCAGCAGCTTGAACACAATCGATACGCAGTATTTT
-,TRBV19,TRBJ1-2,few,CASKQAGAVYTF,TGTGCCTCTAAACAGGCGGGGGCGGTTTACACCTTC
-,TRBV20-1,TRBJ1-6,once,CSASLQPSGPLHF,TGCAGTGCGAGTTTACAGCCTAGCGGACCCCTCCACTTT
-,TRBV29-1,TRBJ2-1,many,CSVEEVEGGSPVNEQFF,TGCAGCGTTGAAGAGGTGGAAGGTGGGTCGCCCGTCAATGAGCAGTTCTTC
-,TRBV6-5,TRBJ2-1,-,CASSTDERFHYDEQFF,TGTGCCAGCAGCACCGACGAGAGGTTTCATTACGATGAGCAGTTCTTC
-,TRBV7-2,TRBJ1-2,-,CASSSRVGYGCTF,TGTGCCAGCAGCTCCAGGGTTGGCTATGGCTGCACCTTC
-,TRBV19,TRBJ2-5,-,CASSIEGSARVGTQYF,TGTGCCAGTAGTATAGAAGGGAGCGCCCGAGTGGGGACCCAGTACTTC
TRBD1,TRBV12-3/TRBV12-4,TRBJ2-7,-,CASSSSGTGVYEQYF,TGTGCCAGCAGTTCCTCCGGGACAGGGGTCTACGAGCAGTACTTC
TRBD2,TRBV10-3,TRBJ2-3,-,CAIRGTSGGQGTDTQYF,TGTGCCATCAGGGGGACTAGCGGGGGCCAGGGGACAGATACGCAGTATTTT
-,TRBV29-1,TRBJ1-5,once,CSVGPHKRNQPQHF,TGCAGCGTTGGGCCCCATAAGAGAAATCAGCCCCAGCATTTT
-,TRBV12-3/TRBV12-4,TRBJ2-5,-,CASSLNQGSQETQYF,TGTGCCAGCAGTTTAAACCAGGGGTCTCAAGAGACCCAGTACTTC
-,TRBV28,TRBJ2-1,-,CASSSPLRVPRNEQFF,TGTGCCAGCAGTTCCCCTCTAAGGGTACCCCGCAATGAGCAGTTCTTC
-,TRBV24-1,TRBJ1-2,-,CATSDSWRAYGYTF,TGTGCCACCAGTGATTCCTGGCGGGCCTATGGCTACACCTTC
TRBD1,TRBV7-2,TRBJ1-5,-,CASSEGTGLRSNQPQHF,TGTGCCAGCAGCGAAGGGACAGGTCTGAGGAGCAATCAGCCCCAGCATTTT
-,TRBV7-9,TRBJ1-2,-,CASSHGTWGYTF,TGTGCCAGCAGCCATGGGACCTGGGGCTACACCTTC
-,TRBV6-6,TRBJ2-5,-,CASSYVVPQETQYF,TGTGCCAGCAGTTACGTCGTTCCACAAGAGACCCAGTACTTC
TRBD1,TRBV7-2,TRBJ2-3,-,CASSANLGGAPRDTQYF,TGTGCCAGCAGCGCCAACTTAGGGGGCGCCCCCAGGGATACGCAGTATTTT
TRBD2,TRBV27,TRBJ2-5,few,CASSLVSSGAQETQYF,TGTGCCAGCAGTTTAGTTAGTAGCGGGGCTCAAGAGACCCAGTACTTC
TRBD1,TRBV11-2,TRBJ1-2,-,CASSPAGQGKGGYTF,TGTGCCAGCAGCCCGGCAGGACAGGGAAAGGGTGGCTACACCTTC
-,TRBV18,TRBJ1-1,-,CASSTVDKNTEAFF,TGTGCCAGCTCAACCGTAGACAAGAACACTGAAGCTTTCTTT
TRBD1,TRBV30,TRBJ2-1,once,CAWGIRTGANEQFF,TGTGCCTGGGGGATACGGACAGGGGCCAATGAGCAGTTCTTC
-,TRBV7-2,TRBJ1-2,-,CASSLAVGGLGRGYTF,TGTGCCAGCAGCTTAGCAGTAGGCGGGTTGGGGAGGGGCTACACCTTC
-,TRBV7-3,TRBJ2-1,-,CASSMGPAANEQFF,TGTGCCAGCAGCATGGGGCCGGCGGCCAATGAGCAGTTCTTC
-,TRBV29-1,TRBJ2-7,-,CSVMDRRAYEQYF,TGCAGCGTAATGGACAGAAGAGCCTACGAGCAGTACTTC
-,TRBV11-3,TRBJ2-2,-,CASSHIWGRGSTGELFF,TGTGCCAGCAGCCATATCTGGGGGCGCGGGTCCACCGGGGAGCTGTTTTTT
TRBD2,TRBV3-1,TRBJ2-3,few,CASSYSLEGLLTDTQYF,TGTGCCAGCAGCTACTCCCTTGAGGGACTACTTACAGATACGCAGTATTTT
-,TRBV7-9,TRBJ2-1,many,CASSLTSTNEQFF,TGTGCCAGCAGCCTCACATCCACCAATGAGCAGTTCTTC
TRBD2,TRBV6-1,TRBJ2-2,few,CASTTFAGVSNTGELFF,TGTGCCAGCACCACGTTTGCGGGGGTCTCGAACACCGGGGAGCTGTTTTTT
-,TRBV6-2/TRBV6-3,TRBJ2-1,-,CASNSGPYNEQFF,TGTGCCAGCAATTCCGGACCCTACAATGAGCAGTTCTTC
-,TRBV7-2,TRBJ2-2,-,CASSLVLGNTGELFF,TGTGCCAGCAGCTTAGTCTTAGGGAACACCGGGGAGCTGTTTTTT
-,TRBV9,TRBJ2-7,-,CASSVADVTSYEQYF,TGTGCCAGCAGCGTAGCTGACGTGACCTCCTACGAGCAGTACTTC
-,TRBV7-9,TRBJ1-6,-,CASSKDLSPLHF,TGTGCCAGCAGCAAAGACCTTTCACCCCTCCACTTT
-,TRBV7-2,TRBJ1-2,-,CASSPRGGAGSYTF,TGTGCCAGCAGCCCCCGAGGGGGGGCAGGGAGCTACACCTTC
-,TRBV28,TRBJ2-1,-,CASSFPGRNNEQFF,TGTGCCAGCAGTTTCCCGGGGAGGAACAATGAGCAGTTCTTC